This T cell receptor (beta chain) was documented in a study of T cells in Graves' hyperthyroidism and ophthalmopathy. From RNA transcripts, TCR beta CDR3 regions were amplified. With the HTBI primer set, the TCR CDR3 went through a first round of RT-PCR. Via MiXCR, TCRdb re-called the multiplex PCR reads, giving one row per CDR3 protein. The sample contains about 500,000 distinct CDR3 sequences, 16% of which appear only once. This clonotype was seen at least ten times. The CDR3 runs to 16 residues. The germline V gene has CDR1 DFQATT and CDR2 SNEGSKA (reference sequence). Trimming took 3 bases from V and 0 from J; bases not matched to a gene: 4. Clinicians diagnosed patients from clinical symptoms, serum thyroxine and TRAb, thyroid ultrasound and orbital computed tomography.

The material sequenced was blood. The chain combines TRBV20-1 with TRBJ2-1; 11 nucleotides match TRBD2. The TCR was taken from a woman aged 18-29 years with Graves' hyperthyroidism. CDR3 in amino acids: CSARRLAGSSYNEQFF. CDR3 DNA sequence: TGCAGTGCTAGGAGACTAGCGGGGAGCTCCTACAATGAGCAGTTCTTC.